The source of this T cell receptor (beta chain) is a study of blood T cell repertoires in COVID-19. As for the study in general: From the United States, Italy and Spain came samples of acute and convalescent COVID-19. The analysed material was cDNA or gDNA that came from T cells, B-cell-depleted T cells, or PBMCs.

J lost 4 bases, V lost 2 bases, and 10 bases had no gene match. Per the germline V gene, CDR1 is MNHEY and CDR2 is SVGEGT. This CDR3 has 16 residues. Original processing methods: Amplification of reference gene primers was used by the study to estimate nucleated cell counts. Generated by immunoSEQ multiplex PCR, the TCRdb table keeps only in-frame clones and is missing some. V and J calls plus clone size are reproduced from that table; the DNA served to infer D and trimming. The data show 200,000 or so clones, more than 75% seen once. This chain uses TRBV6-2 or TRBV6-3 with TRBJ1-2; TRBD1 matches 7 bases. This clonotype originated in a man aged 60 to 69 with acute or convalescent COVID-19. Sample: peripheral blood. The CDR3 loop is CASSYRADRILYGYTF. In DNA form, the CDR3 reads TGTGCCAGCAGTTACCGGGCGGACAGGATCCTCTATGGCTACACCTTC.